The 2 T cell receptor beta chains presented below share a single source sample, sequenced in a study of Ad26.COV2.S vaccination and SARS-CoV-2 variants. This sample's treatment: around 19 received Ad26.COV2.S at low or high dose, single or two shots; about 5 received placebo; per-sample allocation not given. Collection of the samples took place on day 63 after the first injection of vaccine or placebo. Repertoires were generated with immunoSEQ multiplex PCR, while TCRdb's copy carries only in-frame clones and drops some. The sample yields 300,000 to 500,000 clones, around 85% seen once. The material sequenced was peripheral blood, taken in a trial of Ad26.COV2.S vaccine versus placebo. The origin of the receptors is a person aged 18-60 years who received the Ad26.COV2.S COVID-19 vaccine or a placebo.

CDR3 amino acids: CASSTSQASVYGYTF. CDR3 sequence (DNA): TGTGCCAGCAGTACCTCCCAGGCGTCTGTCTATGGCTACACCTTC. The V and J genes are TRBV2 and TRBJ1-2; unclear D gene. V was pared by 5 bases and J by 4 bases, with 17 bases between. Germline-derived CDR1 and CDR2 are SNHLY and FYNNEI. The CDR3 sequence is 15 residues long.

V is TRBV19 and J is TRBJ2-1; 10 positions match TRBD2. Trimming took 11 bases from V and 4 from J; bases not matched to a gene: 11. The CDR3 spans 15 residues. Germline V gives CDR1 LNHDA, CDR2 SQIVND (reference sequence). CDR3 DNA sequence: TGTGCCTGCCGGACTAGCGGTTCAGAATACAATGAGCAGTTCTTC. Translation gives CACRTSGSEYNEQFF.